This T cell receptor (beta chain) was observed in a study of T cells in localized non-small cell lung cancer. Study-level points and caveats: Increased T cell density in blood showed an association with longer overall survival. The greatest T cell clonality was found in uninvolved adjacent lung (higher than in tumor). The appearance of a median around 57 of the top 100 tumor clones was seen in adjacent lung.

Libraries were prepared by immunoSEQ multiplex PCR; TCRdb keeps only in-frame clonotypes and omits some of them. The sample lists 19,000 or so clones, approximately 86% seen once, with 25% to 35% in the top ten. Points on this clone: What it recognizes is unknown.

Between the trimmed V and J ends, which lost 5 bases and 8 bases, there was a span of 10 bases. This CDR3 has 12 residues. In germline, CDR1 is MDHEN, CDR2 SYDVKM. The clonotype originates from a male donor older than 55 with stage II lung adenocarcinoma. The gene calls are TRBV28 and TRBJ2-1; possible D gene TRBD2, 6 bases. Sample: peripheral blood mononuclear cells, taken before any cancer treatment. The CDR3: CASSGGKDEQFF. The CDR3, as DNA: TGTGCCAGCAGTGGGGGGAAGGATGAGCAGTTCTTC.